This T cell receptor beta chain emerged from a study of shared clonotypes between healthy human individuals. Losses at the gene ends were 4 bases for V and 1 base for J; bases not matched to a gene: 6. This CDR3 region has 16 residues. Per the germline V gene, CDR1 is SGHNT and CDR2 is YYREEE (reference sequence). Assay used: immunoSEQ multiplex PCR; TCRdb lists only in-frame clones, some missing. The sample consists of around 2.1 million clones, around 93% of them appearing once. Terminally differentiated effector memory CD45RA+ cells were excluded by CCR7 positive selection of CD45RO-negative cells.

The origin of this receptor is a man younger than 30 in good health. Some clones in this sample may be carry-over from other donors' samples. The sample was naive CD8+ T cells from PBMCs. The V and J genes are TRBV5-4 and TRBJ2-2; 8 bases line up with TRBD2. CDR3: CASSPSSGRNTGELFF. CDR3 nucleotides: TGTGCCAGCAGCCCCTCCAGCGGGAGGAACACCGGGGAGCTGTTTTTT.